The present entry profiles one T cell receptor beta chain with its context. Its specificity is not known. Specified time point: week 23, last vaccination. In the vaccine, a single dose held 300 ug of the mutant IDH1 20-mer peptide, along with topical imiquimod. These data originate in a study of a mutant IDH1 vaccine in newly diagnosed glioma. Study-level background: The initiation of vaccination occurred 4-6 weeks after radiotherapy alone, or with temozolomide cycles. Sex among treated patients split about 62% male, around 38% female; mean age was roughly 40 years. Antecedent treatment encompassed radiotherapy, temozolomide, or their combination; the majority received both.

Between the trimmed V and J ends, which lost 1 base and 4 bases, there was a span of 12 bases. The CDR3 length is 15 residues. Per germline, CDR1 SGHRS and CDR2 YFSETQ. Study conclusions and caveats: Seemingly, top peripheral T cell clonotype changes bore no relation to pseudoprogression.

Measured with immunoSEQ multiplex PCR; TCRdb has only the in-frame clones, and not every one. The repertoire holds approximately 41,000 clones, with around 76% as singletons. The sequence came from a woman in her thirties or forties with glioma. Some clones in this sample may be carry-over from other donors' samples. This material consisted of PBMCs, taken from a glioma patient whose treatment included an IDH1 peptide vaccine. The genes are TRBV5-1 and TRBJ1-3; TRBD1 might be the D (5 bases). CDR3 nucleotides: TGCGCCAGCAGCTTGTCCGGGGCTAGGGGAAACACCATATATTTT. Amino acid sequence: CASSLSGARGNTIYF. Complete variable domain (other parts from reference TRBV5-1 and TRBJ1-3): KAGVTQTPRYLIKTRGQQVTLSCSPISGHRSVSWYQQTPGQGLQFLFEYFSETQRNKGNFPGRFSGRQFSNSRSEMNVSTLELGDSALYLCASSLSGARGNTIYFGEGSWLTVV.